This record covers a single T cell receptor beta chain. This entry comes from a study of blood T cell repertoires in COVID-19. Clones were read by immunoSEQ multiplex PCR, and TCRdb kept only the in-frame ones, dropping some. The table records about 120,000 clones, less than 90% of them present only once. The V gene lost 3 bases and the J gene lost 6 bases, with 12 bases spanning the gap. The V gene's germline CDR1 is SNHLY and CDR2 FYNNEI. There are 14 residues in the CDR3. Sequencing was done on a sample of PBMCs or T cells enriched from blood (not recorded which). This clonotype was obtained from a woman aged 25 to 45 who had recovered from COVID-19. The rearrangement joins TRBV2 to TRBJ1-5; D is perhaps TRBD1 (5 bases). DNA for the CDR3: TGTGCCAGCAGTGATTCGGGGAGGGGTCAGCCCCAGCATTTT. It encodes CASSDSGRGQPQHF.